Presented here are 27 T cell receptor beta chains from one specimen sequenced in a study of T cell responses to AZD1222 COVID-19 vaccine. The assay was immunoSEQ multiplex PCR, and TCRdb's table has in-frame clones only and misses some. Among approximately 110,000 clones, more than 70% were seen once, and the ten largest hold 4.5% to 6%. The sequencing here drew on peripheral blood, taken on day 0 of AZD1222 vaccination. Receptors were obtained from an adult in good health.

The V and J genes are TRBV18 and TRBJ1-2; possible D gene TRBD1, 5 bases. The CDR3 totals 16 residues. Trimming shortened V by 2 bases and J by 7 bases, and 20 bases separated the two germline ends. Looked up from germline, CDR1 is KGHSH and CDR2 is LQKENI. CDR3 protein: CASSPTGTPGEGGYTF. CDR3 bases: TGTGCCAGCTCACCAACCGGGACTCCGGGGGAAGGTGGCTACACCTTC.

The CDR3 is CATSDSGGGLGNYGYTF. Written as DNA, the CDR3 is TGTGCCACCAGTGATTCCGGGGGAGGGTTAGGTAACTATGGCTACACCTTC. J is TRBJ1-2 and V is TRBV24-1, with D maybe TRBD1 (5 bases). Trimming removed 2 bases at V and 1 base at J, with 16 bases between. CDR1 is KGHDR and CDR2 is SFDVKD in the germline V gene. The CDR3 contains 17 residues.

The gene calls are TRBV7-9 and TRBJ1-3; D gene ambiguous. The CDR3 runs to 15 residues. The germline CDR1 and CDR2 sequences are SEHNR and FQNEAQ (reference sequence). V gave up 3 bases and J gave up 4 bases, with 13 bases separating them. CDR3 protein: CASSFDVGMGNTIYF. The CDR3 coding sequence is TGTGCCAGCAGCTTCGACGTAGGGATGGGAAACACCATATATTTT.

This clone was detected a few times. This chain links TRBV18 with TRBJ1-4; D is ambiguous. V was trimmed by 2 bases and J by 8 bases, leaving 18 bases between them. Per germline, CDR1 KGHSH and CDR2 LQKENI. The CDR3 loop spans 16 amino acids. The CDR3 DNA is TGTGCCAGCTCACCAAGGTCTCCCCCCCTTGACGAAAAACTGTTTTTT. Translated, it gives CASSPRSPPLDEKLFF.

The V call is TRBV25-1, the J call TRBJ1-3; 9 nucleotides match TRBD1. The CDR3 runs 13 residues. The trim removed 4 bases at V and 7 bases at J, leaving 2 bases unmatched. Per the germline V gene, CDR1 is MGHDK and CDR2 is SYGVNS. In DNA form, the CDR3 reads TGTGCCAGCAGTGTGACAGGGGGGAACACCATATATTTT. It is translated as CASSVTGGNTIYF.

The gene calls are TRBV10-2 and TRBJ1-2; a possible D gene is TRBD1 (5 bases). The V end was cut by 3 bases, the J end by 6 bases, with 11 bases between. This CDR3 spans 13 amino acids. Germline V gene lookup returns CDR1 WSHSY and CDR2 SAAADI. CDR3 sequence (DNA): TGCGCCAGCAGTGAAGAGGGGCCAGATGGCTACACCTTC. It specifies CASSEEGPDGYTF.

The J gene is TRBJ2-5, the V gene TRBV5-1; 8 nucleotides agree with TRBD1. Losses at the gene ends were 0 bases for V and 2 bases for J; bases not matched to a gene: 6. The CDR3 has 16 residues. Germline loops: CDR1 SGHRS, CDR2 YFSETQ. CDR3 sequence (DNA): TGCGCCAGCAGCTTGGGCGGGACAGGACAACAAGAGACCCAGTACTTC. Translating gives CASSLGGTGQQETQYF. The variable domain in full, with the rest retrieved from reference TRBV5-1 and TRBJ2-5, is KAGVTQTPRYLIKTRGQQVTLSCSPISGHRSVSWYQQTPGQGLQFLFEYFSETQRNKGNFPGRFSGRQFSNSRSEMNVSTLELGDSALYLCASSLGGTGQQETQYFGPGTRLLVL.

The chain employs TRBV6-4 and TRBJ1-5; no firm D call. The CDR3 runs 13 residues. CDR1 and CDR2 from the germline V gene are MRHNA and SNTAGT. Trimming removed 2 bases from V and 4 bases from J, with 6 bases in between. This CDR3 is CASSDGSNQPQHF. The CDR3 DNA reads as TGTGCCAGCAGTGACGGCAGTAATCAGCCCCAGCATTTT.

The V call is TRBV24-1, the J call TRBJ1-1; D might be TRBD1 (5 bases). Germline-derived CDR1 and CDR2 are KGHDR and SFDVKD. The CDR3 loop spans 15 amino acids. Trimming stripped 0 bases from V and 5 bases from J, with 12 bases between. CDR3 DNA sequence: TGTGCCACCAGTGATTTGTCAGGGTGGGGTACTGAAGCTTTCTTT. Protein sequence: CATSDLSGWGTEAFF.

This chain links TRBV5-4 with TRBJ1-1, with D maybe TRBD1 (6 bases). V lost 1 base to trimming and J lost 3 bases, with 10 bases between them. CDR3 length equals 14 residues. The germline V gene encodes CDR1 SGHNT and CDR2 YYREEE (reference sequence). The CDR3 sequence is CASSLQGIDTEAFF. The CDR3 nucleotides are TGTGCCAGCAGCTTGCAGGGGATTGACACTGAAGCTTTCTTT.

This chain uses TRBV3-1 (or the pseudogene TRBV3-2) with TRBJ2-1, with D perhaps TRBD2 (5 bases). The CDR3 is 14 amino acids. V lost 4 bases and J 7 bases, leaving 14 bases between the germline ends. Germline CDR1 LGHDT, CDR2 YNNKEL (reference sequence). This CDR3 is CASSLHGLVNEQFF. The CDR3 bases are TGTGCCAGCAGCCTACACGGACTGGTGAATGAGCAGTTCTTC.

The CDR3 here is CASSVDRGHTIYF. As DNA, the CDR3 is TGTGCCAGCAGCGTGGACAGGGGGCACACCATATATTTT. The J gene is TRBJ1-3, the V gene TRBV7-8, with 11 bases fitting TRBD1. V shed 5 bases, J shed 8 bases, and the junction held 2 bases outside the gene matches. CDR3 length equals 13 residues. CDR1 is SGHVS and CDR2 is FQNEAQ in the germline V gene.

V and J are TRBV6-1 and TRBJ2-4, with D maybe TRBD1 (5 bases). The CDR3 has 12 amino acids. Germline V lookup: CDR1 MNHNS, CDR2 SASEGT. The germline V and J ends were trimmed by 1 base and 11 bases, with 9 bases remaining between them. CDR3 in DNA: TGTGCCAGCAGTGAAGTAGGGGTTCTTCAGTACTTC. Its protein product is CASSEVGVLQYF.

The genes are TRBV15 and TRBJ1-1; TRBD1 might be the D (5 bases). V was cut by 4 bases and J by 2 bases, with 8 bases left in between. The germline V gene encodes CDR1 LNHNV and CDR2 YYDKDF (reference sequence). The CDR3 contains 13 residues. In nucleotides, the CDR3 is TGTGCCACCAGCATTGACAGAAACACTGAAGCTTTCTTT. Protein product: CATSIDRNTEAFF. The full variable domain, rest sourced from reference TRBV15 and TRBJ1-1, is DAMVIQNPRYQVTQFGKPVTLSCSQTLNHNVMYWYQQKSSQAPKLLFHYYDKDFNNEADTPDNFQSRRPNTSFCFLDIRSPGLGDTAMYLCATSIDRNTEAFFGQGTRLTVV.

The chain has TRBV5-8 and TRBJ2-7, with D perhaps matching TRBD2 (7 bases). Trimming left V 1 base short and J 2 bases short, with 13 bases between. There are 15 residues in the CDR3. The germline gives CDR1 SGHTS, CDR2 YDEGEE. The CDR3 is CASSLMGGLAYEQYF. The CDR3 bases are TGTGCCAGCAGCTTGATGGGGGGGCTCGCCTACGAGCAGTACTTC.

About this clone itself: The sample carries other DNA sequences with the same CDR3. The chain's CDR3 is CASSLQGGTEAFF. The CDR3 nucleotides are TGCGCCAGCAGCTTGCAGGGGGGAACTGAAGCTTTCTTT. The V gene is TRBV5-1, the J gene TRBJ1-1; 7 bases match TRBD1. Germline loops: CDR1 SGHRS, CDR2 YFSETQ. The ends lost 1 base at V and 5 bases at J; junction bases unmatched: 2. This CDR3 has 13 amino acids. Full variable domain (rest looked up from reference TRBV5-1 and TRBJ1-1): KAGVTQTPRYLIKTRGQQVTLSCSPISGHRSVSWYQQTPGQGLQFLFEYFSETQRNKGNFPGRFSGRQFSNSRSEMNVSTLELGDSALYLCASSLQGGTEAFFGQGTRLTVV.

The J gene is TRBJ2-7, the V gene TRBV27; 8 nucleotides align to TRBD1. In germline, CDR1 is MNHEY, CDR2 SMNVEV (reference sequence). V lost 2 bases to trimming and J lost 2 bases; unmatched junction nucleotides: 5. This CDR3 has 15 amino acids. For the CDR3, the DNA is TGTGCCAGCAGTTTAGGACAGGGTTTCCCCTACGAGCAGTACTTC. Translating it yields CASSLGQGFPYEQYF.

The chain carries TRBV7-3 and TRBJ1-1; D remains ambiguous. Per the germline V gene, CDR1 is SGHTA and CDR2 is FQGTGA. This CDR3 has 13 residues. The germline V and J ends were trimmed by 1 base and 1 base, with 4 bases remaining between them. DNA for the CDR3: TGTGCCAGCAGCTTAAGGGGGAACACTGAAGCTTTCTTT. It is translated as CASSLRGNTEAFF.

CDR3 loop: CASSQDHRQDFSYEQYF. The DNA of the CDR3 is TGCGCCAGCAGCCAGGATCACAGACAGGACTTCTCCTACGAGCAGTACTTC. The J gene is TRBJ2-7, the V gene TRBV4-3; maybe TRBD1 (6 bases). The CDR3 covers 17 residues. Trimming left V 3 bases short and J 0 bases short, with 18 bases between. CDR1 and CDR2 (germline): LGHNA, YSLEER.

V is TRBV12-3 or TRBV12-4 and J is TRBJ2-7, with 7 bases aligning to TRBD1. The CDR3 consists of 13 residues. Trimming at V came to 7 bases and at J to 6 bases, leaving 9 bases not matched to a gene. The CDR3 DNA sequence: TGTGCCAGCAACAGGGGCTCTGGCACCGAGCAGTACTTC. Its translation: CASNRGSGTEQYF.

The rearrangement joins TRBV4-3 to TRBJ2-7; D unresolved. Germline V gene lookup returns CDR1 LGHNA and CDR2 YSLEER. Between the trimmed V and J ends, which lost 0 bases and 2 bases, there was a span of 14 bases. The CDR3 spans 16 residues. CDR3 DNA sequence: TGCGCCAGCAGCCAAGAGGGCCGGACCCAAGCCTACGAGCAGTACTTC. Protein sequence: CASSQEGRTQAYEQYF.

The chain recombines TRBV5-3 with TRBJ2-7; TRBD1 is a possible D gene (6 bases). TRBV5-3 is an ORF; its function is uncertain. V was trimmed by 7 bases and J by 5 bases, leaving 16 bases between them. The CDR3 runs to 13 residues. CDR3 sequence (DNA): TGTGCCAGACCCGAAAGGGGGACGGACGAGCAGTACTTC. It codes for CARPERGTDEQYF.

The rearrangement uses TRBV18 and TRBJ1-5; tentative D call: TRBD1 (5 bases). The CDR3 runs to 13 residues. V lost 6 bases, J lost 7 bases, and 13 bases lay in between. CDR1 is KGHSH, CDR2 LQKENI, per germline. CDR3 region: CASSSGTEQPQHF. In nucleotides, the CDR3 is TGTGCCAGCTCTTCGGGGACCGAACAGCCCCAGCATTTT.

As DNA, the CDR3 is TGTGCTAGTGGTTTGGGACAGGGGACCTATTTT. Translation gives CASGLGQGTYF. V usage is TRBV12-5 and J usage is TRBJ1-3; 8 bases are shared with TRBD1. The germline gives CDR1 LGHNT, CDR2 FRNRAP. This CDR3 has 11 amino acids. Trimming at V came to 1 base and at J to 16 bases, leaving 3 bases not matched to a gene.

The chain carries TRBV6-6 and TRBJ1-3; 7 nucleotides line up with TRBD1. The ends lost 6 bases at V and 2 bases at J; junction bases unmatched: 4. CDR1 MNHNY and CDR2 SVGAGI come from the germline V gene (reference sequence). The CDR3 is made up of 14 amino acids. CDR3 bases: TGTGCCAGCAGGCCACAGGGGACTGGAAACACCATATATTTT. Its translation: CASRPQGTGNTIYF.

V gene TRBV6-5 combines with J gene TRBJ1-3; a weak D match, TRBD1 (6 bases). The CDR3 runs to 14 residues. The V gene's germline CDR1 is MNHEY and CDR2 SVGAGI. V was shortened by 6 bases and J by 1 base, with 10 bases between the two germline ends. The CDR3 sequence is CASSGGGSGNTIYF. The CDR3 bases are TGTGCCAGCAGCGGAGGGGGGTCTGGAAACACCATATATTTT.

CDR3 sequence reads: CASSQDAGYEQYF. CDR3 DNA sequence: TGCGCCAGCAGCCAAGATGCAGGCTACGAGCAGTACTTC. The chain couples TRBV4-3 to TRBJ2-7; D is unclear. Trimming removed 0 bases at V and 3 bases at J, with 6 bases between. CDR1 and CDR2 (germline): LGHNA, YSLEER. This CDR3 has 13 amino acids.